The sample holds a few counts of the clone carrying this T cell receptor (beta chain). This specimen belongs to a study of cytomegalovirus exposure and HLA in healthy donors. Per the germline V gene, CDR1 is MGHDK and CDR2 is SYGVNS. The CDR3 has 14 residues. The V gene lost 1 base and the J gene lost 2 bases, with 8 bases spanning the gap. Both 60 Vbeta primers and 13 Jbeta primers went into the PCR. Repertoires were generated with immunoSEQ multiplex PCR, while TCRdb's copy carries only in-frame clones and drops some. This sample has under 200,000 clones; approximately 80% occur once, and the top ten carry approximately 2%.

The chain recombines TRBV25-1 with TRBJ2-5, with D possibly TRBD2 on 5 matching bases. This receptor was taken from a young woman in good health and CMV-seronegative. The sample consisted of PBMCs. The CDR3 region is CASSESSTQETQYF. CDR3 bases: TGTGCCAGCAGTGAATCTAGCACTCAAGAGACCCAGTACTTC.